One and the same sample provided the 17 T cell receptor beta chains below, sequenced in a study of blood T cell repertoires in COVID-19. Sequenced by immunoSEQ multiplex PCR; TCRdb stores in-frame clones only, minus some. The sample contains some 220,000 clones, around 81% of which appear only once. Material: peripheral blood. All receptors come from a human donor in a cohort sampled during active COVID-19.

V gene TRBV29-1 combines with J gene TRBJ2-1, with D perhaps TRBD2 (6 bases). The CDR3 loop spans 14 amino acids. Trimming left V 0 bases short and J 9 bases short, with 15 bases between. Germline lookup yields CDR1 SQVTM and CDR2 ANQGSEA. The CDR3 DNA is TGCAGCGTTGAAGATTGGTCTAGCGTTGGTGAGCAGTTCTTC. Translated: CSVEDWSSVGEQFF.

This clone has just a few counts. CDR3 sequence reads: CASNPAVEYYGYTF. The CDR3 DNA follows: TGTGCCAGTAATCCGGCAGTGGAGTACTATGGCTACACCTTC. The chain recombines TRBV19 with TRBJ1-2; no clear D gene. The CDR3 sequence is 14 residues long. Germline CDR1 is LNHDA and CDR2 is SQIVND (reference sequence). Trimming removed 7 bases from V and 3 bases from J, with 15 bases in between.

V is TRBV7-9 and J is TRBJ2-1; D is perhaps TRBD2 (6 bases). V was cut by 5 bases and J by 3 bases, with 11 bases left in between. This CDR3 spans 14 amino acids. The germline V gene has CDR1 SEHNR and CDR2 FQNEAQ (reference sequence). The CDR3 loop reads CASSPLALYNEQFF. In DNA form, the CDR3 reads TGTGCCAGCAGCCCGCTAGCGCTCTACAATGAGCAGTTCTTC.

This clone has more than one count but fewer than ten. The V and J genes are TRBV6-1 and TRBJ1-4; D possibly corresponds to TRBD1 (5 bases). Germline CDR1 MNHNS, CDR2 SASEGT. Deletions cut 1 base from V and 4 bases from J, with 16 bases between. The CDR3 has 17 residues. CDR3 coding DNA: TGTGCCAGCAGTGAAGTCTGGGGGGTGGATAGTAATGAAAAACTGTTTTTT. This encodes CASSEVWGVDSNEKLFF.

The J gene is TRBJ2-7, the V gene TRBV7-2; D gene ambiguous. Trimming pared 2 bases from V and 6 bases from J, leaving 11 bases between. Germline V gives CDR1 SGHTA, CDR2 FQGNSA. The CDR3 is 13 amino acids. Here the CDR3 reads CASSLSERGEQYF. The CDR3 DNA follows: TGTGCCAGCAGCTTATCAGAACGAGGCGAGCAGTACTTC.

The V gene is TRBV2, the J gene TRBJ1-4; 8 positions match TRBD1. Per germline, CDR1 SNHLY and CDR2 FYNNEI. The CDR3 has 13 amino acids. V lost 3 bases and J lost 11; bases outside the gene matches: 5. This CDR3 reads CASSEAGGFKLFF. The CDR3 DNA sequence: TGTGCCAGCAGTGAGGCAGGGGGCTTTAAACTGTTTTTT.

V is TRBV5-1 and J is TRBJ1-2; 7 positions match TRBD1. J lost 3 bases, V lost 2 bases, and 4 bases had no gene match. Germline CDR1 is SGHRS and CDR2 is YFSETQ. This CDR3 is 14 amino acids long. CDR3 in amino acids: CASSFNQGDYGYTF. CDR3 DNA: TGCGCCAGCAGCTTCAATCAGGGGGACTATGGCTACACCTTC.

The rearrangement uses TRBV27 and TRBJ2-1, with 7 bases lining up with TRBD2. The junction had 2 bases not matched to a gene; V was cut back by 3 bases and J by 6 bases. Germline V lookup: CDR1 MNHEY, CDR2 SMNVEV (reference sequence). CDR3 size: 13 residues. The CDR3: CASSFGGVNEQFF. Here the CDR3 DNA reads TGTGCCAGCAGTTTTGGGGGGGTCAATGAGCAGTTCTTC.

V and J are TRBV7-2 and TRBJ1-2; the D is unclear. In germline, CDR1 is SGHTA, CDR2 FQGNSA. This CDR3 region has 17 residues. V lost 1 base, J lost 0 bases, and 15 bases lay in between. CDR3 in amino acids: CASSLDPGLLANYGYTF. DNA for the CDR3: TGTGCCAGCAGCTTAGACCCAGGCCTCTTAGCTAACTATGGCTACACCTTC.

The gene calls are TRBV7-3 and TRBJ2-1, with 11 bases lining up with TRBD1. The V gene end was trimmed by 3 bases and the J gene end by 7 bases; junction bases not matched to a gene: 8. Germline loops: CDR1 SGHTA, CDR2 FQGTGA. The CDR3 loop spans 16 amino acids. The CDR3 region is CASSLRTGGAANEQFF. The DNA of the CDR3 is TGTGCCAGCAGCTTGAGGACAGGGGGCGCCGCTAATGAGCAGTTCTTC.

The J gene is TRBJ2-1, the V gene TRBV4-3, with 8 bases that match TRBD2. Germline values: CDR1 LGHNA, CDR2 YSLEER. The CDR3 loop spans 16 amino acids. V lost 0 bases, J lost 4 bases, and 5 bases stayed unmatched. The CDR3 spells CASSQDLSGGYNEQFF. The DNA for the CDR3 is TGCGCCAGCAGCCAAGATCTGAGCGGGGGTTACAATGAGCAGTTCTTC.

This chain connects TRBV4-3 to TRBJ2-3; D uncertain. V lost 0 bases and J lost 3, with 13 bases in between. There are 16 residues in the CDR3. CDR1 LGHNA and CDR2 YSLEER come from the germline V gene. Written as DNA, the CDR3 is TGCGCCAGCAGCCAAGATCCCCGGGTGGGTACAGATACGCAGTATTTT. It yields the protein CASSQDPRVGTDTQYF.

The chain has TRBV28 and TRBJ1-5, with D possibly being TRBD1 (6 bases). Germline V gene sequence: CDR1 MDHEN, CDR2 SYDVKM. V was cut by 7 bases and J by 0 bases, with 16 bases left in between. The CDR3 has 16 amino acids. The CDR3 spells CASNSRGGPSNQPQHF. The CDR3 DNA follows: TGTGCCAGCAACTCCCGGGGGGGGCCTAGCAATCAGCCCCAGCATTTT.

The chain has TRBV28 and TRBJ2-5; 10 bases are shared with TRBD1. The CDR3 runs to 16 residues. CDR1 is MDHEN, CDR2 SYDVKM, per germline. V dropped 7 bases and J dropped 4; count of bases not matched to a gene: 12. The CDR3 DNA is TGTGCCAGCACTTCACCGGGACAGGGGAGTTCAGAGACCCAGTACTTC. Protein sequence: CASTSPGQGSSETQYF.

The V call is TRBV29-1, the J call TRBJ2-1, with D uncertain. CDR1 and CDR2 from the germline V gene are SQVTM and ANQGSEA. With 8 bases removed from V and 0 bases from J, the gap between germline ends came to 14 bases. The CDR3 has 14 amino acids. The CDR3 sequence: CSFSAPYSYNEQFF. The CDR3 DNA reads as TGCAGCTTCTCAGCGCCCTACTCCTACAATGAGCAGTTCTTC.

The J gene is TRBJ2-1, the V gene TRBV20-1; 7 bases are shared with TRBD1. The CDR3 is 11 residues long. The germline V gene has CDR1 DFQATT and CDR2 SNEGSKA (reference sequence). Trimming cost V 6 bases and J 8 bases; bases outside gene matches: 4. DNA for the CDR3: TGCAGTGCGAGGGGGCGTTATGAGCAGTTCTTC. Residues: CSARGRYEQFF.

The V call is TRBV30, the J call TRBJ1-2; TRBD1 matches 9 bases. Germline lookup yields CDR1 GTSNPN and CDR2 SVGIG (reference sequence). J gave up 5 bases and V 4 bases, and 8 bases lay outside the gene matches. This CDR3 comprises 14 residues. CDR3: CAWTRPDRGYGYTF. In DNA, the CDR3 is TGTGCCTGGACCCGCCCGGACAGGGGATATGGCTACACCTTC.